One and the same sample provided the 17 T cell receptor beta chains below, sequenced in a study of blood T cell repertoires in COVID-19. TCRdb's copy holds only in-frame clones and misses some; the assay was immunoSEQ multiplex PCR. The sample has under 60,000 clones; approximately 91% are singletons. Sample: peripheral blood. These receptors were taken from a middle-aged man with active COVID-19.

This chain links TRBV7-2 with TRBJ2-5, with D possibly TRBD2 on 5 matching bases. Per germline, CDR1 SGHTA and CDR2 FQGNSA. The CDR3 has 13 amino acids. Trimming cost V 4 bases and J 4 bases, with 10 bases left between them. CDR3 sequence: CASSSSRGETQYF. DNA of the CDR3: TGTGCCAGCAGCTCTAGCCGGGGAGAGACCCAGTACTTC.

This clone was counted a single time. The chain employs TRBV2 and TRBJ1-1, with D uncertain. This CDR3 spans 15 amino acids. Trimming stripped 6 bases from V and 2 bases from J, with 16 bases between. Germline CDR1 SNHLY, CDR2 FYNNEI. The CDR3 coding sequence is TGTGCCAGCAGGGAGGGCCGGGGATTTAACACTGAAGCTTTCTTT. Protein sequence: CASREGRGFNTEAFF.

The chain uses TRBV7-6 and TRBJ2-7, with 8 bases aligning to TRBD1. This CDR3 contains 14 residues. Germline trimming cut 3 bases from V and 3 bases from J; bases unmatched to any gene: 4. The germline CDR1 and CDR2 sequences are SGHVS and FNYEAQ. In DNA form, the CDR3 reads TGTGCCAGCAGCTTCCGGACAGGGAGCTACGAGCAGTACTTC. This codes for CASSFRTGSYEQYF.

This rearrangement joins TRBV5-4 to TRBJ2-5; D possibly corresponds to TRBD2 (6 bases). The CDR3 loop spans 16 amino acids. Germline lookup yields CDR1 SGHNT and CDR2 YYREEE (reference sequence). V was pared by 4 bases and J by 5 bases, with 21 bases between. The chain's CDR3 is CASSRGGTGLTETQYF. DNA of the CDR3: TGTGCCAGCAGCCGGGGTGGGACGGGACTCACGGAGACCCAGTACTTC.

CDR3 region: CASDKSSTDTQYF. DNA for the CDR3: TGTGCCTCCGACAAGTCTAGCACAGATACGCAGTATTTT. This rearrangement joins TRBV10-3 to TRBJ2-3; D is ambiguous. The CDR3 has 13 residues. The germline CDR1 and CDR2 sequences are ENHRY and SYGVKD. Trimming cost V 11 bases and J 0 bases, with 12 bases left between them.

V gene TRBV2 combines with J gene TRBJ1-5; TRBD1 is a possible D gene (5 bases). CDR3 size: 13 residues. Looked up from germline, CDR1 is SNHLY and CDR2 is FYNNEI. The V and J ends lost 9 bases and 4 bases respectively, with 13 bases between them. The DNA for the CDR3 is TGTGCCAGTTGCGCAGGGAAAAATCAGCCCCAGCATTTT. This codes for CASCAGKNQPQHF.

This sequence joins TRBV4-3 and TRBJ2-3, with a weak D call TRBD2 (7 bases). With 1 base removed from V and 5 bases from J, the gap between germline ends came to 16 bases. The CDR3 is made up of 16 amino acids. Germline V gives CDR1 LGHNA, CDR2 YSLEER. CDR3 loop: CASSQGSAGAIDTQYF. CDR3 coding DNA: TGCGCCAGCAGCCAAGGCTCTGCGGGGGCGATAGATACGCAGTATTTT.

J is TRBJ2-3 and V is TRBV14, with D maybe TRBD2 (5 bases). This CDR3 comprises 17 residues. Germline assignment: CDR1 SGHDN and CDR2 FVKESK. V lost 4 bases to trimming and J lost 4 bases, with 21 bases between them. CDR3 sequence reads: CASSPHRATSYPDTQYF. The CDR3 bases are TGTGCCAGCAGCCCCCATCGGGCTACTAGTTATCCAGATACGCAGTATTTT.

Comments on this clone: It is likely a read error, because the conserved phenylalanine at the end of the CDR3 is missing. It is unclear where the CDR3 begins or ends on the DNA, so no DNA is shown, and the CDR3 is as TCRdb lists it. The V call is TRBV9, the J call TRBJ1-1; the table's D gene call, TRBD1, was not cross checked with the DNA. Germline CDR1 is SGDLS and CDR2 is YYNGEE. The CDR3 numbers 11 amino acids, ends counted. The CDR3 loop reads CASSVRHRSAV.

This clone was recorded once. The rearrangement joins TRBV11-2 to TRBJ2-7, with 11 bases aligning to TRBD2. Germline CDR1 is SGHAT and CDR2 is FQNNGV. This CDR3 has 15 residues. Unmatched junction bases numbered 2, after V lost 1 base and J lost 3 bases. CDR3 in DNA: TGTGCCAGCAGCTTAGTCCTAGCGGGGGGCTACGAGCAGTACTTC. Translation gives CASSLVLAGGYEQYF.

V gene TRBV18 combines with J gene TRBJ1-6, with a possible D match to TRBD1 (5 bases). The CDR3 totals 14 residues. Germline assignment: CDR1 KGHSH and CDR2 LQKENI. Trimming left V 3 bases short and J 10 bases short, with 13 bases between. This CDR3 is CASSPDSLGSPLHF. The CDR3 DNA reads TGTGCCAGCTCACCCGACAGTTTGGGGTCACCCCTCCACTTT.

The V call is TRBV6-6, the J call TRBJ1-3; 8 nucleotides match TRBD1. V lost 6 bases, J lost 4 bases, and 2 bases stayed unmatched. Germline values: CDR1 MNHNY, CDR2 SVGAGI (reference sequence). The CDR3 totals 13 residues. This CDR3 reads CASSRGPGNTIYF. CDR3 DNA: TGTGCCAGCAGCAGGGGGCCAGGAAACACCATATATTTT.

V and J are TRBV7-9 and TRBJ2-5; a possible D gene is TRBD1 (6 bases). The V end lost 5 bases, the J end lost 2 bases, and 18 bases lay between the germline ends. Germline V gene data show CDR1 as SEHNR and CDR2 as FQNEAQ (reference sequence). This CDR3 is 16 amino acids long. The DNA for the CDR3 is TGTGCCAGCAGCCGCAGCCAAGGGACACGACAAGAGACCCAGTACTTC. Translation: CASSRSQGTRQETQYF. The full variable domain, in which reference TRBV7-9 and TRBJ2-5 provide the parts outside the CDR3, is DTGVSQNPRHKITKRGQNVTFRCDPISEHNRLYWYRQTLGQGPEFLTYFQNEAQLEKSRLLSDRFSAERPKGSFSTLEIQRTEQGDSAMYLCASSRSQGTRQETQYFGPGTRLLVL.

This chain connects TRBV5-1 to TRBJ2-1; TRBD2 aligns across 10 bases. CDR3 length: 18 amino acids. J gave up 2 bases and V 0 bases, and 8 bases lay outside the gene matches. In germline, CDR1 is SGHRS, CDR2 YFSETQ. The CDR3 DNA reads as TGCGCCAGCAGCTTGGGAGATCTTACTAGCGGGACCTACAATGAGCAGTTCTTC. Protein sequence: CASSLGDLTSGTYNEQFF.

The chain links TRBV1 to TRBJ2-3; the table names TRBD2, a call not compared with the DNA. TRBV1 is marked as a pseudogene. This CDR3 region has 17 residues. The CDR3 DNA follows: TGCACCAGCAGCCAAGATACCAGCGGGGGGATCGCAGATACGCAGTATTTT. As protein: CTSSQDTSGGIADTQYF.

The gene calls are TRBV19 and TRBJ2-7; 7 bases map to TRBD2. Losses at the gene ends were 5 bases for V and 3 bases for J; bases not matched to a gene: 4. The CDR3 has 13 residues. Germline V CDR1 and CDR2: LNHDA, SQIVND (reference sequence). The CDR3 DNA follows: TGTGCCAGTAGTGCTGGGACTAACTACGAGCAGTACTTC. Translation: CASSAGTNYEQYF.

The V gene is TRBV5-1, the J gene TRBJ2-6, with D maybe TRBD1 (5 bases). The CDR3 loop spans 15 amino acids. Per germline, CDR1 SGHRS and CDR2 YFSETQ. Between the trimmed V and J ends, which lost 2 bases and 2 bases, there was a span of 8 bases. The CDR3, as DNA: TGCGCCAGCAGCTTACAGGCGACTGGGGCCAACGTCCTGACTTTC. It yields the protein CASSLQATGANVLTF.